This entry is about one T cell receptor beta chain. Its antigen is as yet unknown. The sample comes from a study of cytomegalovirus exposure and HLA in healthy donors. Trimming stripped 2 bases from V and 3 bases from J, with 13 bases between. In germline, CDR1 is SGHTA, CDR2 FQGNSA. This CDR3 comprises 16 residues. Vbeta (60) and Jbeta (13) primers were used in the PCR. Original processing methods: Later, some 79 million unique TCR beta chains were counted in an analysis, and approximately 10 million of them were shared. Libraries were prepared by immunoSEQ multiplex PCR; TCRdb keeps only in-frame clonotypes and omits some of them. That table furnishes V, J and clone size, whereas the DNA furnished D and trimming. Of roughly 150,000 clones listed, 75% to 90% are singletons. General observations from the study: Beyond CMV serostatus, there was no information to go on about immune exposure.

The clonotype originates from a boy between 2 and 15 years old in good health and CMV-seronegative. This chain joins TRBV7-2 and TRBJ2-2; D not resolved. Sequencing input: PBMCs. CDR3 residues: CASSLITRLDTGELFF. CDR3 nucleotides: TGTGCCAGCAGCTTAATTACCCGGTTGGACACCGGGGAGCTGTTTTTT. Full variable domain (remainder filled in from reference TRBV7-2 and TRBJ2-2): GAGVSQSPSNKVTEKGKDVELRCDPISGHTALYWYRQSLGQGLEFLIYFQGNSAPDKSGLPSDRFSAERTGGSVSTLTIQRTQQEDSAVYLCASSLITRLDTGELFFGEGSRLTVL.